Listed below are T cell receptor beta chains from one sample, sequenced in a study of blood T cell repertoires in COVID-19. Only in-frame clones appear in the TCRdb table, and some are missing; sequencing was by immunoSEQ multiplex PCR. The repertoire holds under 250,000 clones, with 86% as singletons. Input material: peripheral blood. The source of these receptors is a woman at least 80 years old with COVID-19, enrolled during active disease. Both conserved end residues are part of each CDR3. The D gene is left open where the match is weak. Size values are once, few and many counts, or a class for expanded clones, and some rows have none.

few	TRBV10-3	TRBD1	TRBJ1-4	CASRGRKNNEKLFF	TGTGCCAGCAGGGGGCGCAAGAATAATGAAAAACTGTTTTTT
NA	TRBV28	NA	TRBJ1-5	CASSPPGGRYQPQHF	TGTGCCAGCAGTCCCCCGGGGGGGAGGTATCAGCCCCAGCATTTT
NA	TRBV2	NA	TRBJ2-3	CASISDWRTDTQYF	TGTGCCAGCATTTCGGACTGGCGGACAGATACGCAGTATTTT
NA	TRBV10-3	TRBD1	TRBJ1-1	CAISESDRGFNTEAFF	TGTGCCATCAGTGAGTCGGACAGGGGGTTTAACACTGAAGCTTTCTTT
NA	TRBV6-2/TRBV6-3	TRBD1	TRBJ1-2	CASSYPGTDGYTF	TGTGCCAGCAGTTACCCGGGGACAGATGGCTACACCTTC
NA	TRBV18	NA	TRBJ1-2	CASSPSGGSYGYTF	TGTGCCAGCTCACCTTCGGGGGGAAGCTATGGCTACACCTTC
once	TRBV11-2	NA	TRBJ2-3	CASSPEMRADTQYF	TGTGCCAGCAGCCCCGAGATGAGGGCAGATACGCAGTATTTT
few	TRBV19	TRBD1	TRBJ1-2	CASSIRSPTGDNYGYTF	TGTGCCAGTAGTATAAGGTCCCCGACAGGGGATAACTATGGCTACACCTTC
NA	TRBV28	NA	TRBJ2-2	CASSLESLAGELFF	TGTGCCAGCAGTTTAGAGTCCCTAGCCGGGGAGCTGTTTTTT
NA	TRBV12-3/TRBV12-4	NA	TRBJ1-2	CASVAPFNYGYTF	TGTGCCAGCGTGGCACCTTTTAACTATGGCTACACCTTC
NA	TRBV19	NA	TRBJ2-1	CASCRRAGEGGEQFF	TGTGCCAGTTGCCGACGGGCGGGGGAAGGGGGTGAGCAGTTCTTC
NA	TRBV24-1	NA	TRBJ2-3	CATSSPPLTDTQYF	TGTGCCACCAGTTCCCCTCCCCTCACAGATACGCAGTATTTT
NA	TRBV6-1	NA	TRBJ2-6	CASSVLSSIGYGANVLTF	TGTGCCAGCAGTGTTCTATCGAGCATCGGGTATGGGGCCAACGTCCTGACTTTC
once	TRBV6-6	TRBD1	TRBJ1-2	CASSAGQGDYGYTF	TGTGCCAGCAGTGCCGGACAGGGTGACTATGGCTACACCTTC
NA	TRBV4-3	TRBD2	TRBJ2-3	CASSPATSGGTDTQYF	TGCGCCAGCAGCCCCGCGACTAGCGGGGGCACAGATACGCAGTATTTT
NA	TRBV3-1/TRBV3-2	NA	TRBJ1-1	CASSQTGRNTEAFF	TGTGCCAGCAGCCAAACAGGGAGGAACACTGAAGCTTTCTTT
NA	TRBV7-2	NA	TRBJ1-5	CASSLDGGQPQHF	TGTGCCAGCAGCTTAGATGGAGGTCAGCCCCAGCATTTT
NA	TRBV28	NA	TRBJ1-3	CASRRSLSSGNTIYF	TGTGCCAGCAGGCGGTCCCTAAGCTCTGGAAACACCATATATTTT
NA	TRBV27	TRBD2	TRBJ2-5	CASSPGLAYGTQYF	TGTGCCAGCAGTCCGGGACTAGCTTACGGGACCCAGTACTTC
NA	TRBV9	NA	TRBJ1-6	CASSSGPSTTEALHF	TGTGCCAGCAGCTCTGGCCCATCCACTACCGAGGCCCTCCACTTT
NA	TRBV10-1	TRBD2	TRBJ2-3	CASIPGASGGSGTDTQYF	TGCGCCAGCATTCCGGGGGCTAGCGGGGGGTCCGGCACAGATACGCAGTATTTT
NA	TRBV28	NA	TRBJ1-3	CASSSVQGTGNTIYF	TGTGCCAGCAGTTCGGTACAGGGAACAGGAAACACCATATATTTT
NA	TRBV19	TRBD1	TRBJ2-2	CASRRGRDRPTGELFF	TGTGCCAGTAGAAGAGGGCGGGACAGGCCCACCGGGGAGCTGTTTTTT
NA	TRBV3-1/TRBV3-2	TRBD2	TRBJ2-5	CASSQGLPTGTSGGRQETQYF	TGTGCCAGCAGCCAAGGCCTCCCTACTGGGACTAGCGGGGGGCGCCAAGAGACCCAGTACTTC
NA	TRBV28	NA	TRBJ1-2	CAVRTGDYGYTF	TGTGCCGTCCGGACGGGGGACTATGGCTACACCTTC
NA	TRBV5-8	TRBD1	TRBJ2-7	CASSLVRTGAYEQYF	TGTGCCAGCAGCTTGGTTAGGACAGGGGCCTACGAGCAGTACTTC
NA	TRBV3-1/TRBV3-2	NA	TRBJ1-1	CASRALGGNTEAFF	TGTGCCAGCAGGGCGCTCGGGGGTAACACTGAAGCTTTCTTT
NA	TRBV28	NA	TRBJ2-5	CASSLTGTMETQYF	TGTGCCAGCAGTTTAACCGGGACAATGGAGACCCAGTACTTC
NA	TRBV5-1	TRBD1	TRBJ2-7	CASSVGTGGFYEQYF	TGCGCCAGCAGCGTCGGAACAGGGGGTTTCTACGAGCAGTACTTC
NA	TRBV28	TRBD1	TRBJ1-2	CASREDRDYIMYGYTF	TGTGCCAGCAGGGAGGACAGGGATTATATTATGTATGGCTACACCTTC
NA	TRBV5-1	NA	TRBJ1-1	CASSLAGSQFMNTEAFF	TGCGCCAGCAGCTTGGCAGGGTCCCAGTTCATGAACACTGAAGCTTTCTTT
NA	TRBV6-5	TRBD1	TRBJ1-2	CASSYTGQVYGYTF	TGTGCCAGCAGTTACACCGGACAGGTCTATGGCTACACCTTC
NA	TRBV10-1	NA	TRBJ2-1	CASSESKERWQFF	TGCGCCAGCAGTGAGTCGAAGGAGAGATGGCAGTTCTTC
NA	TRBV6-1	TRBD1	TRBJ1-3	CASSLTGTGGNTIYF	TGTGCCAGCAGTTTAACCGGGACAGGTGGAAACACCATATATTTT